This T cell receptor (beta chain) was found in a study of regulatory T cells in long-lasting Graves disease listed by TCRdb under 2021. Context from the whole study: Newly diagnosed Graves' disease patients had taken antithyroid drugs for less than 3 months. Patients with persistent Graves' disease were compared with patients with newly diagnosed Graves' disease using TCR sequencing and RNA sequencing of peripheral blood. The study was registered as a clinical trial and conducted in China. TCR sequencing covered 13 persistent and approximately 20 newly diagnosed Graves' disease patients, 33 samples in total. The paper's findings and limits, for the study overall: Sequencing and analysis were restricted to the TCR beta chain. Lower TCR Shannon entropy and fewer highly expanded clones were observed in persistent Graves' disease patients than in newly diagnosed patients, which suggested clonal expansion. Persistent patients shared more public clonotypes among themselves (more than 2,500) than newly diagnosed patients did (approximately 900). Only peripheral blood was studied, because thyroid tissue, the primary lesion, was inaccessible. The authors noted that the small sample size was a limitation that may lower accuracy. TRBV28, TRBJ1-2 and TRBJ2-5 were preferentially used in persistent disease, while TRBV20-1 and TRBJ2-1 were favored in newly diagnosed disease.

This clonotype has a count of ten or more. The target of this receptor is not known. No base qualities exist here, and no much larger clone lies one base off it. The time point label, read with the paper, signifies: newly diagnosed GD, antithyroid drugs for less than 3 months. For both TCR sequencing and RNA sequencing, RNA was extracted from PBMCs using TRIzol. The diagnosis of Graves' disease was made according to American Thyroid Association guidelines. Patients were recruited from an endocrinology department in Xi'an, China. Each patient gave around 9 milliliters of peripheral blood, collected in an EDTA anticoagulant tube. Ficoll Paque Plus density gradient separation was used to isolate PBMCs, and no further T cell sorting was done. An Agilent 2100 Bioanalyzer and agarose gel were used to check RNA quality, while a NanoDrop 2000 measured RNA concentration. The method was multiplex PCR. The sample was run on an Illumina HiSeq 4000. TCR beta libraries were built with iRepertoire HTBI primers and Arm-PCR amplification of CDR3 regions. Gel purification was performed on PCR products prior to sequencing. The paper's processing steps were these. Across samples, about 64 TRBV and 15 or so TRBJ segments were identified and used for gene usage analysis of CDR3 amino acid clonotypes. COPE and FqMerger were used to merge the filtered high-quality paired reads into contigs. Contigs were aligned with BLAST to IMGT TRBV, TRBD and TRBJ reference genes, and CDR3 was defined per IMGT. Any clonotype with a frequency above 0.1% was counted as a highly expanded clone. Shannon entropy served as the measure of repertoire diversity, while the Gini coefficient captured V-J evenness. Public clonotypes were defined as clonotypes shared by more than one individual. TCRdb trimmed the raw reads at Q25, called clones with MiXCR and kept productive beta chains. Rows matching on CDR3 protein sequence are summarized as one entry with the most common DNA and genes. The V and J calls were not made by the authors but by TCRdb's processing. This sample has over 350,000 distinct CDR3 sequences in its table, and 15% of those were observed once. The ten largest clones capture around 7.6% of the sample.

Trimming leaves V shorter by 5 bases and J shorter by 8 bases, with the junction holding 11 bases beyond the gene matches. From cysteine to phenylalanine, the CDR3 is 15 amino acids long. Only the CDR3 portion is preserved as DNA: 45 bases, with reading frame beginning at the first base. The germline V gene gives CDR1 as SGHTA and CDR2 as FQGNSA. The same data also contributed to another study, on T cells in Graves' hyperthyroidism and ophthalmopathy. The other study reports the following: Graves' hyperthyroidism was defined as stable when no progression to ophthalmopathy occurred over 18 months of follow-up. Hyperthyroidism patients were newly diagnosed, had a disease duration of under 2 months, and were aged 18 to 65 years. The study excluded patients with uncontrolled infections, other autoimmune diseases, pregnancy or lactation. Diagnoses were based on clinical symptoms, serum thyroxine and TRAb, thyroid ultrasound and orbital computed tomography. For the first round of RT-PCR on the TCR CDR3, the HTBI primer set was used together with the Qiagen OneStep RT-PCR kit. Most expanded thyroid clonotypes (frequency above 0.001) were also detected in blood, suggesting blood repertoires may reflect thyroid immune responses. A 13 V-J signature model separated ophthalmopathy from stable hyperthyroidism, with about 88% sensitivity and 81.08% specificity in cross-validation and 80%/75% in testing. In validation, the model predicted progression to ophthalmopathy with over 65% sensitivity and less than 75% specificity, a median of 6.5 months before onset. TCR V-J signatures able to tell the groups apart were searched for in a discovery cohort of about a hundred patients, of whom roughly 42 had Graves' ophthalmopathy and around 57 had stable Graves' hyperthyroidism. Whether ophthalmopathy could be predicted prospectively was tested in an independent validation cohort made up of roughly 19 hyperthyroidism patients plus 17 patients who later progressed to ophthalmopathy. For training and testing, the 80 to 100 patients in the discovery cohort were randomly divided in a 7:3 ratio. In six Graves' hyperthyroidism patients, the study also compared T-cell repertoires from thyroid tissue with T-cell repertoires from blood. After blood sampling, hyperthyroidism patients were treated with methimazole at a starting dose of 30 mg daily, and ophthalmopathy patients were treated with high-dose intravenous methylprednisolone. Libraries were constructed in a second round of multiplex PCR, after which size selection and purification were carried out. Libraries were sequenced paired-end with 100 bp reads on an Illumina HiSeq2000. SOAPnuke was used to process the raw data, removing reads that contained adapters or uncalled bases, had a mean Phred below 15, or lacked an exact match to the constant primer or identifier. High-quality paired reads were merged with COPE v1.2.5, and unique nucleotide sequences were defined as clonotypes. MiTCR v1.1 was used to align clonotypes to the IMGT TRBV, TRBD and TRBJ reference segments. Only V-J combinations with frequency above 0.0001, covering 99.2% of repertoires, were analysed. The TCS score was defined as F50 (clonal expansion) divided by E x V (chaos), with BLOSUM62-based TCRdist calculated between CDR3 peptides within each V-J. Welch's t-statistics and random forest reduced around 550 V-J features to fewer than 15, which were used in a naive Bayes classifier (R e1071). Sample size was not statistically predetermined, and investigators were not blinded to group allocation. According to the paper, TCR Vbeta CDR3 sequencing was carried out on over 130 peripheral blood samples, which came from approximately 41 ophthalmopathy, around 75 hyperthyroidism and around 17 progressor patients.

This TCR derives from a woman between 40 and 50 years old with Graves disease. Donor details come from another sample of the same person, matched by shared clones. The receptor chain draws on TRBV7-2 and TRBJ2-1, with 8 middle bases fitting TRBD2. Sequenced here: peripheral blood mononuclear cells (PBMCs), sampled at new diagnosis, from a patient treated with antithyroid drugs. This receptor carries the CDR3 CASSPLSAGAHEQFF. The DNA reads TGTGCCAGCAGCCCCCTGTCAGCGGGAGCCCATGAGCAGTTCTTC.